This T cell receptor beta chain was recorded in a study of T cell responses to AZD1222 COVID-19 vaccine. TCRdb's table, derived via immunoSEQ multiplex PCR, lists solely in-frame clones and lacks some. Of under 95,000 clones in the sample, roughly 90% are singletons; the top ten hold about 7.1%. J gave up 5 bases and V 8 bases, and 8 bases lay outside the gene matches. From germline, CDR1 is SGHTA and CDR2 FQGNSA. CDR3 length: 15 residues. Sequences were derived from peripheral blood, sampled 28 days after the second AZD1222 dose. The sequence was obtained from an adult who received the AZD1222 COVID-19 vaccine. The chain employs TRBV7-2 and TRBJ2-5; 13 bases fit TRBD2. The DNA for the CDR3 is TGTGCCAGCCTTTGGACTAGCGGGAGCAGGGAGACCCAGTACTTC. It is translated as CASLWTSGSRETQYF. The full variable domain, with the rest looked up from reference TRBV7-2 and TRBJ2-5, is GAGVSQSPSNKVTEKGKDVELRCDPISGHTALYWYRQSLGQGLEFLIYFQGNSAPDKSGLPSDRFSAERTGGSVSTLTIQRTQQEDSAVYLCASLWTSGSRETQYFGPGTRLLVL.